This TCR beta chain was documented in a study of T cells in Graves' hyperthyroidism and ophthalmopathy. Study outcomes and limitations: A model using 13 V-J features told ophthalmopathy apart from stable hyperthyroidism.

Exclusion criteria comprised uncontrolled infection, other autoimmune disease, pregnancy or lactation. This clonotype was seen a few times. Its specificity is not known. Deletions cut 4 bases from V and 2 bases from J, with 15 bases between. This CDR3 has 17 amino acids. The V gene's germline CDR1 is MDHEN and CDR2 SYDVKM. Amplification targeted TCR beta CDR3 regions from RNA transcripts. The HTBI primer set drove a first-round RT-PCR of the TCR CDR3. TCRdb independently ran MiXCR on the multiplex PCR reads; one entry per CDR3 protein. The profile covers about 130,000 distinct CDR3 sequences, with approximately 20% appearing a single time and more than 60% taken by the ten largest.

Input material: blood. The chain employs TRBV28 and TRBJ2-6; D uncertain. This TCR was recovered from a woman in her 50s with Graves' hyperthyroidism that later progressed to Graves' ophthalmopathy. CDR3 nucleotides: TGTGCCAGCAGTTCCTATAGGTCCATCACTGGGGCCAACGTCCTGACTTTC. Translating it yields CASSSYRSITGANVLTF.